This entry lists 16 T cell receptor beta chains sequenced from one sample in a study of T cell responses to AZD1222 COVID-19 vaccine. Generated by immunoSEQ multiplex PCR, the TCRdb table keeps only in-frame clones and is missing some. The sample has about 210,000 clones; roughly 94% are singletons. Here the sequenced sample was peripheral blood, taken 28 days after the second dose of the MenACWY control vaccine. The receptor source for this set is an adult who received the MenACWY meningococcal vaccine as a control.

The chain links TRBV2 to TRBJ2-7; no firm D call. CDR3 length: 11 residues. V was cut by 6 bases and J by 9 bases, with 12 bases left in between. Germline CDR1 and CDR2: SNHLY and FYNNEI. The CDR3 protein is CASRGSPGQYF. The CDR3, as DNA: TGTGCCAGCAGAGGGTCCCCCGGGCAGTACTTC.

This sequence joins TRBV3-1 (or the pseudogene TRBV3-2) and TRBJ1-1, with 11 bases aligning to TRBD1. The CDR3 covers 12 residues. Germline CDR1 and CDR2: LGHDT and YNNKEL (reference sequence). With 6 bases clipped from V and 7 bases from J, the junction kept 1 base outside the gene matches. CDR3 loop: CASRDRGLEAFF. The CDR3, as DNA: TGTGCCAGCAGGGACAGGGGGCTTGAAGCTTTCTTT.

This chain uses TRBV28 with TRBJ1-6; no firm D call. CDR1 MDHEN and CDR2 SYDVKM come from the germline V gene. The CDR3 is made up of 17 amino acids. Trimming took off 2 bases at V and 4 bases at J, with 15 bases between the two ends. CDR3 bases: TGTGCCAGCAGTTTAGATGGGAGAGCCAGGTATAATTCACCCCTCCACTTT. Translation gives CASSLDGRARYNSPLHF.

The rearrangement uses TRBV28 and TRBJ1-2, with TRBD1 identical over 9 bases. Germline CDR1 is MDHEN and CDR2 is SYDVKM. Losses at the gene ends were 5 bases for V and 5 bases for J; bases not matched to a gene: 6. The CDR3 extends over 14 amino acids. The CDR3 bases are TGTGCCAGCAGTAAGAGGACAGGGGTGTATGGCTACACCTTC. Protein: CASSKRTGVYGYTF.

The chain couples TRBV7-6 to TRBJ1-2; possible D gene TRBD1, 5 bases. Germline values: CDR1 SGHVS, CDR2 FNYEAQ. V was shortened by 4 bases and J by 2 bases, with 11 bases between the two germline ends. CDR3 length: 14 residues. The CDR3 protein is CASSSQGTNYGYTF. For the CDR3, the DNA is TGTGCCAGCAGCTCCCAGGGTACCAACTATGGCTACACCTTC.

The J gene is TRBJ1-1, the V gene TRBV19; 8 bases map to TRBD1. The CDR3 sequence is 22 residues long. Germline values: CDR1 LNHDA, CDR2 SQIVND (reference sequence). V trimming: 0 bases; J trimming: 1 base; junction bases outside the gene matches: 22. CDR3 sequence: CASSIEWTGFGNGGTGNTEAFF. DNA of the CDR3: TGTGCCAGTAGTATAGAATGGACAGGGTTCGGGAACGGGGGGACGGGGAACACTGAAGCTTTCTTT.

The chain joins TRBV10-3 to TRBJ1-1; D possibly corresponds to TRBD1 (5 bases). The V end lost 4 bases, the J end lost 1 base, and 13 bases lay between the germline ends. The CDR3 has 15 amino acids. From germline, CDR1 is ENHRY and CDR2 SYGVKD. The CDR3 here is CAISVTRVGNTEAFF. The CDR3 DNA follows: TGTGCCATCAGTGTTACCAGGGTCGGGAACACTGAAGCTTTCTTT.

The V call is TRBV6-2 or TRBV6-3, the J call TRBJ2-2; D possibly corresponds to TRBD1 (6 bases). The CDR3 runs to 15 residues. Germline-derived CDR1 and CDR2 are MNHEY and SVGEGT. Trimming removed 3 bases from V and 5 bases from J, with 13 bases in between. CDR3 loop: CASSYPGAGTGELFF. The CDR3 DNA reads as TGTGCCAGCAGTTATCCAGGGGCTGGAACCGGGGAGCTGTTTTTT.

The gene calls are TRBV11-2 and TRBJ2-5; TRBD2 matches 10 bases. Trimming took 4 bases from V and 1 from J; bases not matched to a gene: 6. Germline assignment: CDR1 SGHAT and CDR2 FQNNGV. There are 16 residues in the CDR3. The CDR3 bases are TGTGCCAGCAGCTCAACCCTAGCGGGGGTCCAAGAGACCCAGTACTTC. This gives the protein CASSSTLAGVQETQYF.

The V and J genes are TRBV28 and TRBJ1-1; 12 bases are a match to TRBD1. CDR1 MDHEN and CDR2 SYDVKM come from the germline V gene. J was trimmed by 6 bases and V by 5 bases; bases with no gene match: 10. The CDR3 covers 16 residues. CDR3 region: CASSIIPGQGAAEAFF. The CDR3 nucleotides read TGTGCCAGCAGTATCATTCCGGGACAGGGGGCGGCTGAAGCTTTCTTT.

The chain is built from TRBV19 and TRBJ1-5; the D gene is possibly TRBD1 (5 bases). Germline V gives CDR1 LNHDA, CDR2 SQIVND (reference sequence). The CDR3 extends over 14 amino acids. V lost 2 bases, J lost 3 bases, and 8 bases lay in between. The CDR3 DNA reads TGTGCCAGTAGTATACAGGGCCCCAATCAGCCCCAGCATTTT. This translates into CASSIQGPNQPQHF.

The chain couples TRBV6-5 to TRBJ1-3; D is uncertain. The CDR3 sequence is 13 residues long. The germline CDR1 and CDR2 sequences are MNHEY and SVGAGI. V lost 0 bases, J lost 10 bases, and 10 bases lay in between. CDR3 bases: TGTGCCAGCAGTTACTCTTCCGGCCATACCATATATTTT. Translating gives CASSYSSGHTIYF.

The gene calls are TRBV7-8 and TRBJ2-6, with 7 bases identical to TRBD2. CDR3 size: 17 residues. Trimming removed 9 bases from V and 0 bases from J; junction bases left unmatched: 11. Germline V gene sequence: CDR1 SGHVS, CDR2 FQNEAQ. The DNA for the CDR3 is TGTGCCAGTCCCCCGGGGGGAACCGTCTCTGGGGCCAACGTCCTGACTTTC. It specifies CASPPGGTVSGANVLTF.

CDR3 region: CASSLGQAANYGYTF. CDR3 in DNA: TGTGCCAGCAGCTTAGGACAGGCAGCTAACTATGGCTACACCTTC. The chain is built from TRBV7-3 and TRBJ1-2; 7 bases map to TRBD1. CDR3 size: 15 residues. Germline V gives CDR1 SGHTA, CDR2 FQGTGA. The J segment lost 0 bases and the V segment lost 2 bases, leaving 3 bases of the junction unmatched.

The CDR3 DNA sequence: TGTGCCATCAGTGACAGGGGTCTTCTTAACACTGAAGCTTTCTTT. Translation: CAISDRGLLNTEAFF. This sequence joins TRBV10-3 and TRBJ1-1; D possibly corresponds to TRBD1 (6 bases). CDR1 and CDR2 from the germline V gene are ENHRY and SYGVKD. Between the trimmed V and J ends, which lost 3 bases and 2 bases, there was a span of 13 bases. CDR3 length: 15 amino acids.

V gene TRBV5-1 combines with J gene TRBJ1-3, with D perhaps matching TRBD1 (6 bases). V was trimmed by 3 bases and J by 2 bases, leaving 9 bases between them. Germline CDR1 and CDR2: SGHRS and YFSETQ. CDR3 size: 14 residues. In nucleotides, the CDR3 is TGCGCCAGCAGCTCCAGGGGTCCTGGAAACACCATATATTTT. Its protein is CASSSRGPGNTIYF.